The entry below gives a single TCR beta chain sequence along with its context. Antigen unknown. Trimming cost V 10 bases and J 1 base; bases outside gene matches: 3. Looked up from germline, CDR1 is SGHAT and CDR2 is FQNNGV. This CDR3 spans 14 amino acids. This record belongs to a study of response to subunit inactivated influenza vaccine. Whole-study results and caveats: Every seasonal influenza vaccination brings in few new T cells, the authors suggested.

MiXCR, applied by TCRdb to the RT-PCR reads, yields one record per CDR3 protein. This table holds roughly 460,000 distinct CDR3 sequences, approximately 9.9% found once. This chain uses TRBV11-2 with TRBJ2-1; 11 bases match TRBD2. This TCR came from a man aged 45 to 65 who received an inactivated influenza vaccine. The sequences come from PBMCs from blood, collected 45 days after vaccination. For the CDR3, the DNA is TGTGCCACCACTAGCGGGAGATCCTACAATGAGCAGTTCTTC. Protein sequence: CATTSGRSYNEQFF.